A selection of T cell receptor beta chains follows, all from one sample in a study of CD8 T cells in Susac syndrome. TCRdb fed the immunoSEQ multiplex PCR reads into MiXCR, producing one record per CDR3 protein. The repertoire includes about 120,000 distinct CDR3 sequences, around 96% of them detected once, and about 0.19% sits in the top ten. Specimen: CD8+ T cells from PBMCs. The receptor set was obtained from a human donor with Susac syndrome. Both conserved end residues are part of each CDR3. The order of the fields is V gene, clone size, D gene, J gene, CDR3 length, CDR3 DNA, CDR3 protein. A D gene is named only where the DNA matches it firmly. Only part of the rows carry a size: once, few, many, or a class if the clone is expanded.

v_call: TRBV27
clone_size: few
d_call: -
j_call: TRBJ1-1
cdr3_length: 12
cdr3_nt: TGTGCCAGCAGTTTACGGGGCACTGAAGCTTTCTTT
cdr3_aa: CASSLRGTEAFF

v_call: TRBV27
clone_size: -
d_call: -
j_call: TRBJ2-7
cdr3_length: 14
cdr3_nt: TGTGCCAGCAGTTTATCGCGAGGCTCCTACGAGCAGTACTTC
cdr3_aa: CASSLSRGSYEQYF

v_call: TRBV6-1
clone_size: -
d_call: TRBD2
j_call: TRBJ2-1
cdr3_length: 13
cdr3_nt: TGTGCCAGCATAGGACTAGTCTACAATGAGCAGTTCTTC
cdr3_aa: CASIGLVYNEQFF

v_call: TRBV20-1
clone_size: -
d_call: -
j_call: TRBJ1-2
cdr3_length: 15
cdr3_nt: TGCAGTGCGAAGAACCCCAGGGGCTATAGCTATGGCTACACCTTC
cdr3_aa: CSAKNPRGYSYGYTF

v_call: TRBV6-4
clone_size: -
d_call: TRBD2
j_call: TRBJ2-5
cdr3_length: 14
cdr3_nt: TGTGCCAGCAGCGAAGTAGCGGGGTCAGAGACCCAGTACTTC
cdr3_aa: CASSEVAGSETQYF

v_call: TRBV7-9
clone_size: -
d_call: TRBD2
j_call: TRBJ2-2
cdr3_length: 16
cdr3_nt: TGTGCCAGCAGCTTGTCTAGCGGGGGAGGCACCGGGGAGCTGTTTTTT
cdr3_aa: CASSLSSGGGTGELFF

v_call: TRBV30
clone_size: -
d_call: -
j_call: TRBJ1-5
cdr3_length: 14
cdr3_nt: TGTGCCTGGACCGGGGGTTATGGCAATCAGCCCCAGCATTTT
cdr3_aa: CAWTGGYGNQPQHF

v_call: TRBV24-1
clone_size: -
d_call: -
j_call: TRBJ1-1
cdr3_length: 13
cdr3_nt: TGTGCCACCAGGGACAGCATGAACACTGAAGCTTTCTTT
cdr3_aa: CATRDSMNTEAFF

v_call: TRBV29-1
clone_size: -
d_call: TRBD2
j_call: TRBJ2-5
cdr3_length: 16
cdr3_nt: TGCAGCGTTGAAAAATGGACTAGCGGGAGTCAGGAGACCCAGTACTTC
cdr3_aa: CSVEKWTSGSQETQYF

v_call: TRBV5-1
clone_size: -
d_call: -
j_call: TRBJ1-1
cdr3_length: 14
cdr3_nt: TGCGCCAGCAGCGGAGACTCATTGAACACTGAAGCTTTCTTT
cdr3_aa: CASSGDSLNTEAFF

v_call: TRBV28
clone_size: -
d_call: -
j_call: TRBJ1-1
cdr3_length: 13
cdr3_nt: TGTGCCAGCAGTTTATCGGCCAGAACTGAAGCTTTCTTT
cdr3_aa: CASSLSARTEAFF

v_call: TRBV7-9
clone_size: -
d_call: -
j_call: TRBJ2-1
cdr3_length: 15
cdr3_nt: TGTGCCAGCAGCCTACTAGGACGCGACGGAAATGAGCAGTTCTTC
cdr3_aa: CASSLLGRDGNEQFF

v_call: TRBV7-9
clone_size: -
d_call: TRBD1
j_call: TRBJ1-1
cdr3_length: 15
cdr3_nt: TGTGCCAGCAGCCACATCGACAGGGCTAACACTGAAGCTTTCTTT
cdr3_aa: CASSHIDRANTEAFF

v_call: TRBV7-7
clone_size: -
d_call: -
j_call: TRBJ2-3
cdr3_length: 15
cdr3_nt: TGTGCTAGCAGCTTAGCGGCTAGCGGCACAGATACGCAGTATTTT
cdr3_aa: CASSLAASGTDTQYF

v_call: TRBV15
clone_size: -
d_call: -
j_call: TRBJ1-2
cdr3_length: 16
cdr3_nt: TGTGCCACCAGCAGATGGGACACCTCTGAGGGCCATGGCTACACCTTC
cdr3_aa: CATSRWDTSEGHGYTF